This T cell receptor (beta chain) was obtained from a study of T cells in Graves' hyperthyroidism and ophthalmopathy. This CDR3 contains 17 residues. Germline CDR1 and CDR2: SEHNR and FQNEAQ (reference sequence). Trimming at V came to 5 bases and at J to 4 bases, leaving 9 bases not matched to a gene. General study results and limits: Researchers found most expanded thyroid clonotypes above 0.001 in blood as well.

Template material for amplifying TCR beta CDR3 regions consisted of RNA transcripts. Using the HTBI primer set, a first-round RT-PCR was run on the TCR CDR3. A single record per CDR3 protein comes from TCRdb applying MiXCR to the multiplex PCR reads. The sample has fewer than 550,000 distinct CDR3 sequences, less than 20% seen once; the top ten hold roughly 8%. This clonotype was counted ten times or more. Its specificity is not known. The sequenced sample consisted of blood. The gene calls are TRBV7-9 and TRBJ2-5, with TRBD2 matching 14 bases. The TCR originated in a woman aged 18-30 years with Graves' hyperthyroidism. Written as DNA, the CDR3 is TGTGCCAGCAGCGCAGGGCCCGGACTAGCGGGAGGAGAGACCCAGTACTTC. It encodes CASSAGPGLAGGETQYF.